This T cell receptor beta chain was recovered during a study of shared clonotypes between healthy human individuals. Libraries were prepared by immunoSEQ multiplex PCR; TCRdb keeps only in-frame clonotypes and omits some of them. The sample yields approximately 2,000,000 clones, 92% seen once. Whole-study findings and limits: Among non-shared clonotypes, generation probabilities were lower than among those shared by all four donors.

This CDR3 comprises 13 residues. Germline CDR1 is GTSNPN and CDR2 is SVGIG (reference sequence). The germline V and J ends were trimmed by 2 bases and 5 bases, with 9 bases remaining between them. This clone was observed a few times. The antigen remains undetermined. The receptor comes from a man younger than 35 in good health. Some clones in this sample may be carry-over from other donors' samples. The rearrangement links TRBV30 to TRBJ2-2, with a possible D match to TRBD1 (6 bases). The specimen sequenced was naive CD4+ T cells from PBMCs. The subset was: CD45RA+ positively selected. CDR3 DNA: TGTGCCTGGAGTACACAGGGTACCGGGGAGCTGTTTTTT. Its translation: CAWSTQGTGELFF.